These T cell receptor beta chains were read from a single sample in a study of T-cell reconstitution after alpha-beta-depleted transplantation in children. TCRdb used MiXCR to reprocess the PCR reads, holding one entry per CDR3 protein. The sample shows hundreds of thousands of distinct CDR3 sequences, about 9.2% of them seen only once. This specimen consisted of PBMCs from the stem cell graft donor, obtained from the stem cell graft. The source is a human donor who donated a stem cell graft to a child with acute lymphoblastic leukemia. CDR3s include the opening cysteine and the closing phenylalanine or tryptophan. D genes are given only for firm matches. Expanded clones are given a class, and other clones once, few, many or no size at all.

V gene	D gene	clone size	J gene	CDR3 DNA	CDR3 protein
TRBV6-1	TRBD1	NA	TRBJ2-1	TGTGCCAGCAGTCATCAGAGGACAGGTGGTAATGAGCAGTTCTTC	CASSHQRTGGNEQFF
TRBV12-3/TRBV12-4	NA	few	TRBJ1-1	TGTGCCAGCATCGATGTTTATGGCACTGAAGCTTTCTTT	CASIDVYGTEAFF
TRBV10-2	NA	few	TRBJ2-4	TGCGCCAGCAGGGTATCTGCCAGGGGATTAGCCAAAAACATTCAGTACTTC	CASRVSARGLAKNIQYF
TRBV5-1	NA	few	TRBJ2-3	TGCGCCAGCAGCTTGGTAGACGCCACAGATACGCAGTATTTT	CASSLVDATDTQYF
TRBV7-2	TRBD2	few	TRBJ2-7	TGTGCCAGCAGCTTCGGACTAGCGGGGAACTCCTACGAGCAGTACTTC	CASSFGLAGNSYEQYF
TRBV12-3/TRBV12-4	NA	NA	TRBJ1-5	TGTGCCAGCAGTCGATCCCTGGATGCGTATAGCAATCAGCCCCAGCATTTT	CASSRSLDAYSNQPQHF
TRBV27	NA	NA	TRBJ1-1	TGTGCCAGCAGTCTATCCTTTGCAGGTAACACTGAAGCTTTCTTT	CASSLSFAGNTEAFF
TRBV2	NA	NA	TRBJ2-3	TGTGCCAGCAGGGTGGGACTCTTACCCACAGATACGCAGTATTTT	CASRVGLLPTDTQYF
TRBV18	NA	many	TRBJ1-1	TGTGCCAGCTCACCACCCGCGGTGAACACTGAAGCTTTCTTT	CASSPPAVNTEAFF
TRBV4-1	NA	few	TRBJ1-4	TGCGCCAGCAGCCAAGATCGGAAGGGCCATAAGGGTGAAAAACTGTTTTTT	CASSQDRKGHKGEKLFF
TRBV15	NA	many	TRBJ2-1	TGTGCCACCAACGGCGGGGTTGGGTACAATGAGCAGTTCTTC	CATNGGVGYNEQFF
TRBV12-3/TRBV12-4	NA	NA	TRBJ1-5	TGTGCCAGCAGTCCCGGAGGGTTTTATAGCAATCAGCCCCAGCATTTT	CASSPGGFYSNQPQHF
TRBV19	NA	NA	TRBJ2-3	TGTGCCAGTAGTATAGATCCAGTTCCCACAGATACGCAGTATTTT	CASSIDPVPTDTQYF
TRBV20-1	TRBD1	few	TRBJ1-2	TGCAGTGTTCCGGACAGGTCCGCAGGGGGCTACACCTTC	CSVPDRSAGGYTF
TRBV7-2	NA	NA	TRBJ2-5	TGTGCCAGCAGCTTAGTCGATGGGGCCCAAGAGACCCAGTACTTC	CASSLVDGAQETQYF
TRBV5-1	NA	NA	TRBJ2-7	TGCGCCAGCAGCTCAAGAAGCGACGCGCGTCTGTACGAGCAGTACTTC	CASSSRSDARLYEQYF
TRBV3-1	NA	many	TRBJ2-7	TGTGCCAGCAGCCAAGGTACATGGACAGTCGAGGAGCAGTACTTC	CASSQGTWTVEEQYF
TRBV12-3/TRBV12-4	NA	many	TRBJ2-1	TGTGCCAGCAGTTTCATGGACGTGAATGAGCAGTTCTTC	CASSFMDVNEQFF
TRBV18	NA	many	TRBJ1-4	TGTGCCAGCTCACCACCGGGAGCACCTAATGAAAAACTGTTTTTT	CASSPPGAPNEKLFF
TRBV12-3/TRBV12-4	NA	few	TRBJ2-3	TGTGCCAGCAGTTTAGAACCCCCGGGGTATTTT	CASSLEPPGYF
TRBV30	TRBD2	NA	TRBJ2-4	TGTGCCTGGAAGGGCGGGGGGGTTGGCAAAAACATTCAGTACTTC	CAWKGGGVGKNIQYF
TRBV4-2	TRBD2	many	TRBJ2-3	TGTGCCAGCAGCCAAGAACCCGGGGGGAGCACAGATACGCAGTATTTT	CASSQEPGGSTDTQYF
TRBV6-4	TRBD1	NA	TRBJ2-7	TGTGCCAGCAGGATGACAGGGAGCTCCTACGAGCAGTACTTC	CASRMTGSSYEQYF
TRBV4-1	NA	many	TRBJ1-6	TGCGCCAGCAGCCAAAGGGCAGGGGATAATTCACCCCTCCACTTT	CASSQRAGDNSPLHF
TRBV7-2	TRBD2	few	TRBJ2-7	TGTGCCAGCAGCTCGACTAGCGGGTTGTCCTACGAGCAGTACTTC	CASSSTSGLSYEQYF
TRBV12-3/TRBV12-4	NA	NA	TRBJ1-5	TGTGCCAGCAGTTTGTCGGTAGTCACGGGCAATCAGCCCCAGCATTTT	CASSLSVVTGNQPQHF
TRBV12-3/TRBV12-4	NA	many	TRBJ2-7	TGTGCCAGCAGTACCAACTACGAGCAGTACTTC	CASSTNYEQYF
TRBV5-1	NA	few	TRBJ2-3	TGCGCCAGCACAGTTGGGGGGCAGGCAGATACGCAGTATTTT	CASTVGGQADTQYF
TRBV12-3/TRBV12-4	NA	many	TRBJ2-5	TGTGCCAGCAGTTTTGGGACTCAAGAGACCCAGTACTTC	CASSFGTQETQYF
TRBV11-2	NA	many	TRBJ1-1	TGTGCCAGCAGCTTAGGTGTCAGGCCGAACACTGAAGCTTTCTTT	CASSLGVRPNTEAFF
TRBV20-1	NA	many	TRBJ2-7	TGCAGTGCTAGGGCCCCCGGGACGGACTCCTACGAGCAGTACTTC	CSARAPGTDSYEQYF
TRBV6-2/TRBV6-3	TRBD2	NA	TRBJ2-2	TGTGCCAGCAGTTACTTGTACCCCACTAGCGGGGGGGCCGTAGACGGGGAGCTGTTTTTT	CASSYLYPTSGGAVDGELFF
TRBV4-1	NA	few	TRBJ2-2	TGCGCCAGCAGCCCAGGCGGTGGTGTCACCGGGGAGCTGTTTTTT	CASSPGGGVTGELFF
TRBV20-1	NA	few	TRBJ2-2	TGCAGTGCCATTAGCGCAACGAACACCGGGGAGCTGTTTTTT	CSAISATNTGELFF
TRBV7-6	TRBD1	many	TRBJ2-7	TGTGCCAGCAGCTTAGCGCCCAGGGGGTCCTACGAGCAGTACTTC	CASSLAPRGSYEQYF
TRBV7-2	TRBD2	NA	TRBJ2-2	TGTGCCAGCAGCTTCCGCGGGGGGGCCCTAGTCACCGGGGAGCTGTTTTTT	CASSFRGGALVTGELFF
TRBV4-2	TRBD1	few	TRBJ1-5	TGTGCCAGCAGCCCCGCTTTCCGGGACAGGGTGAGAGAACTGCCCCAGCATTTT	CASSPAFRDRVRELPQHF
TRBV11-1	NA	NA	TRBJ1-3	TGTGCCAGCAGCTCCTCCCGACAGGCCACTGACTCTGGAAACACCATATATTTT	CASSSSRQATDSGNTIYF
TRBV12-3/TRBV12-4	TRBD1	many	TRBJ1-2	TGTGCCAGCAGATCTCAAGACAGGGACTATGGCTACACCTTC	CASRSQDRDYGYTF
TRBV6-2/TRBV6-3	NA	NA	TRBJ1-2	TGTGCCAGCAGTCCCTACCGACACTCCGGCTACACCTTC	CASSPYRHSGYTF
TRBV2	TRBD1	NA	TRBJ1-5	TGTGCCAGCAGCTATGGGACAGGGAGCAATCAGCCCCAGCATTTT	CASSYGTGSNQPQHF
TRBV2	TRBD2	many	TRBJ2-4	TGTGCCAGCAGTGAATCTCTAGCGGGGGCGTTATTTCAGTACTTC	CASSESLAGALFQYF
TRBV27	NA	many	TRBJ1-1	TGTGCCAGCAGTTTACAGACCATGGCCACTGAAGCTTTCTTT	CASSLQTMATEAFF
TRBV2	NA	many	TRBJ2-1	TGTGCCAGCAGGTTGGGGCAGAGCAATGAGCAGTTCTTC	CASRLGQSNEQFF
TRBV28	TRBD2	few	TRBJ2-5	TGTGCCAGCAGTTTAGCTAGCGGGGCCTACCAAGAGACCCAGTACTTC	CASSLASGAYQETQYF
TRBV5-1	NA	many	TRBJ2-5	TGCGCCAGCAGTTCCCTCCCGGCCACCCAAGAGACCCAGTACTTC	CASSSLPATQETQYF
TRBV18	NA	NA	TRBJ2-1	TGTGCCAGCTCAACCGGACAGTTCAATGAGCAGTTCTTC	CASSTGQFNEQFF
TRBV29-1	NA	many	TRBJ1-4	TGCAGCGGCCAGATCCCCGGAGGAGAAAAACTGTTTTTT	CSGQIPGGEKLFF
TRBV12-5	NA	once	TRBJ1-2	TGTACTAGTGGTCCACAGATCCCTGGCTATGGCTACACCTTC	CTSGPQIPGYGYTF
TRBV5-6	NA	few	TRBJ2-3	TGTGCCAGCAGCTTGTTTTTTTCTCGGGCTGGTCGCACAGATACGCAGTATTTT	CASSLFFSRAGRTDTQYF
TRBV5-1	NA	many	TRBJ2-2	TGCGCCAGCAGCTTGGGACTCACCAACACCGGGGAGCTGTTTTTT	CASSLGLTNTGELFF
TRBV29-1	NA	many	TRBJ1-2	TGCAGCGCTGGGGACGTCCTAGCTCAGGGCTACACCTTC	CSAGDVLAQGYTF
TRBV7-2	TRBD2	few	TRBJ2-7	TGTGCCAGCAGCACCGGGACTAGCGGGACCAAGCAGTACTTC	CASSTGTSGTKQYF
TRBV7-2	NA	many	TRBJ2-2	TGTGCCAGCAGCCCCGGGGTAGCGGTCACCGGGGAGCTGTTTTTT	CASSPGVAVTGELFF
TRBV6-4	NA	many	TRBJ2-1	TGTGTAACAGCTGACAATGAGCAGTTCTTC	CVTADNEQFF
TRBV7-6	TRBD1	many	TRBJ2-7	TGTGCCAGCAGCCCAGGGACAGACACCTACGAGCAGTACTTC	CASSPGTDTYEQYF
TRBV5-1	TRBD2	few	TRBJ2-7	TGCGCCAGCAGCTTTCCAGCGGGGCCGAGCGAGCAGTACTTC	CASSFPAGPSEQYF
TRBV29-1	NA	many	TRBJ1-2	TGCAGTGCGACGACCTCAGGGGATTATGGCTACACCTTC	CSATTSGDYGYTF